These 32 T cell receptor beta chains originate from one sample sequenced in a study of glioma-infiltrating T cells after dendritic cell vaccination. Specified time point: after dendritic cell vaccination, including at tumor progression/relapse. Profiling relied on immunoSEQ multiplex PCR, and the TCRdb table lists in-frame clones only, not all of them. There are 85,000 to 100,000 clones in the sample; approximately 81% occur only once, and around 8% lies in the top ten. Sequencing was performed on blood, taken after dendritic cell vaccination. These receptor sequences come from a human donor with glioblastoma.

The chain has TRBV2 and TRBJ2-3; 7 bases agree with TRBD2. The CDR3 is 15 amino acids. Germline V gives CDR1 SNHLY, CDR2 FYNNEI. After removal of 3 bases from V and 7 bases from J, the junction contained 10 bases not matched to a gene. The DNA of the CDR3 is TGTGCCAGCAGTGATGCAAGGACTAGTCTAAATACGCAGTATTTT. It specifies CASSDARTSLNTQYF.

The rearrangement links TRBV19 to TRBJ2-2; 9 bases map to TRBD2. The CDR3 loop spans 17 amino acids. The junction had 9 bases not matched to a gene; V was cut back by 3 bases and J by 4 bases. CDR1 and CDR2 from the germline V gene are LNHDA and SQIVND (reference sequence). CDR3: CASSMGGLARGTGELFF. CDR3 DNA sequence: TGTGCCAGTAGTATGGGGGGACTAGCCCGGGGCACCGGGGAGCTGTTTTTT.

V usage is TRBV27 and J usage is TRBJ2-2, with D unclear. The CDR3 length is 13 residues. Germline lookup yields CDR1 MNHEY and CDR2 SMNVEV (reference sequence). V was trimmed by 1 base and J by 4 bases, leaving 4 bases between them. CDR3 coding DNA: TGTGCCAGCAGTTTATTCATCACCGGGGAGCTGTTTTTT. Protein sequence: CASSLFITGELFF.

The CDR3 spells CASSSAMGRVDEQYF. The CDR3 nucleotides read TGCGCCAGCAGCTCCGCTATGGGCAGGGTGGACGAGCAGTACTTC. The genes are TRBV5-1 and TRBJ2-7; a possible D gene is TRBD1 (5 bases). The V gene's germline CDR1 is SGHRS and CDR2 YFSETQ. The ends were cut back, 3 bases at V and 5 bases at J, with 18 bases in the middle. The CDR3 sequence is 15 residues long.

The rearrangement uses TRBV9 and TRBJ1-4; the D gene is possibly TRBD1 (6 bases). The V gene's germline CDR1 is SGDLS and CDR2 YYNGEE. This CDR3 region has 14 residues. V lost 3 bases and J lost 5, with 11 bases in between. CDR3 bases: TGTGCCAGCAGCGGGGGGACACAAAATGAAAAACTGTTTTTT. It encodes CASSGGTQNEKLFF.

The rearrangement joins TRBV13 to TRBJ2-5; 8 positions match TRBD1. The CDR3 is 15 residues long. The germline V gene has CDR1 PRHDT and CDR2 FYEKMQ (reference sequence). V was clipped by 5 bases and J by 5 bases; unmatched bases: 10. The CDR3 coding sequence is TGTGCCAGCAGCCCTGGGACAGGCCGGTTGGAGACCCAGTACTTC. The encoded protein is CASSPGTGRLETQYF.

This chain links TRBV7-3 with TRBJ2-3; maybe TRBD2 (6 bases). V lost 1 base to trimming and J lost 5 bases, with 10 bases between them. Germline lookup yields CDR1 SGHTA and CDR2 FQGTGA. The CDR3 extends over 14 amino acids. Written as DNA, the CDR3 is TGTGCCAGCAGCTTAAGGACGGGAGAAGATACGCAGTATTTT. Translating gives CASSLRTGEDTQYF.

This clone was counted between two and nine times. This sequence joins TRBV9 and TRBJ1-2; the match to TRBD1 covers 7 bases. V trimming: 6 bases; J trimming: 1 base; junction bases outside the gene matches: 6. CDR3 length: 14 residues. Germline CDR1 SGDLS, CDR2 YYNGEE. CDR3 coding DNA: TGTGCCAGCACCGGGGGGGACAGTAACTATGGCTACACCTTC. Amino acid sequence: CASTGGDSNYGYTF. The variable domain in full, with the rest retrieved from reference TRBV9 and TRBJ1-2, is DSGVTQTPKHLITATGQRVTLRCSPRSGDLSVYWYQQSLDQGLQFLIQYYNGEERAKGNILERFSAQQFPDLHSELNLSSLELGDSALYFCASTGGDSNYGYTFGSGTRLTVV.

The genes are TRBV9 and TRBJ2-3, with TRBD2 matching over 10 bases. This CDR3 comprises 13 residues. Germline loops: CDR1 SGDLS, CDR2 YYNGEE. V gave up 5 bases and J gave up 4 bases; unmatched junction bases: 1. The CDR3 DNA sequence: TGTGCCAGCAGTAGCGGGGGGCCAGATACGCAGTATTTT. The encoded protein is CASSSGGPDTQYF.

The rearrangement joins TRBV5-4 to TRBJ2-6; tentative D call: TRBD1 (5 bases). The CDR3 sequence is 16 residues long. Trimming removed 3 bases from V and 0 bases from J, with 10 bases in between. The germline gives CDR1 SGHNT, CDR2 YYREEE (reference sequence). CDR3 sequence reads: CASSSRQYSGANVLTF. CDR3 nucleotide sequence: TGTGCCAGCAGCTCACGACAGTACTCTGGGGCCAACGTCCTGACTTTC.

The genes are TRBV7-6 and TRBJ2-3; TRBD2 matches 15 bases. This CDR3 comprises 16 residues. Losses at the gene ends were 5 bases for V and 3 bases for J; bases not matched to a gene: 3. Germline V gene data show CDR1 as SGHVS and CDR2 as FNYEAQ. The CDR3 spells CASSPGLAGGTDTQYF. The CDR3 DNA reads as TGTGCCAGCAGCCCGGGACTAGCGGGAGGTACAGATACGCAGTATTTT.

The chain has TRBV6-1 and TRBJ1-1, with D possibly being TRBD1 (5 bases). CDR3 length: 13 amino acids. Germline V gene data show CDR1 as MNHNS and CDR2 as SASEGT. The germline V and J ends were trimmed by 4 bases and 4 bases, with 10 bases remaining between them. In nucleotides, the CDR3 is TGTGCCAGCAGTGGCAGACAGAGCACTGAAGCTTTCTTT. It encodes CASSGRQSTEAFF.

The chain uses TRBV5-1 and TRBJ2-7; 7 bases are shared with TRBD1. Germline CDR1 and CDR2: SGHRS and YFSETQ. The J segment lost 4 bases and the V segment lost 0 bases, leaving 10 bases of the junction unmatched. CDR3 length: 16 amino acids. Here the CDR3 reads CASSLGTRQGSYEQYF. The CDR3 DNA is TGCGCCAGCAGCTTGGGGACAAGACAGGGATCGTACGAGCAGTACTTC. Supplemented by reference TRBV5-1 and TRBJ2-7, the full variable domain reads KAGVTQTPRYLIKTRGQQVTLSCSPISGHRSVSWYQQTPGQGLQFLFEYFSETQRNKGNFPGRFSGRQFSNSRSEMNVSTLELGDSALYLCASSLGTRQGSYEQYFGPGTRLTVT.

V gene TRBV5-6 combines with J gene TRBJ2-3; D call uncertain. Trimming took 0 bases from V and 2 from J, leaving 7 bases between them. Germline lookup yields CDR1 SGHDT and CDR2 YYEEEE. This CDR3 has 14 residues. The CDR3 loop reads CASSLAPSTDTQYF. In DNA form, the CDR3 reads TGTGCCAGCAGCTTGGCCCCCTCCACAGATACGCAGTATTTT.

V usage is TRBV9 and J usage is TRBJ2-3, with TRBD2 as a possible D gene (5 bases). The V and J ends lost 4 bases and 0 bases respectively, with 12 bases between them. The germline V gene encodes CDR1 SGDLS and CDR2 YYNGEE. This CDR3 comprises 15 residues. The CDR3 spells CASSPEGASTDTQYF. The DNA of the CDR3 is TGTGCCAGCAGCCCCGAGGGCGCTAGCACAGATACGCAGTATTTT.

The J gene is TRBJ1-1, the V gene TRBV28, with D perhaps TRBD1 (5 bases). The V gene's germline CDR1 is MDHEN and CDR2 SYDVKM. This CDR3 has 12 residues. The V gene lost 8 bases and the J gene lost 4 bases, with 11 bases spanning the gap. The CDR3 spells CASLYRGTEAFF. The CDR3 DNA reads TGTGCCAGCCTATATAGGGGCACTGAAGCTTTCTTT.

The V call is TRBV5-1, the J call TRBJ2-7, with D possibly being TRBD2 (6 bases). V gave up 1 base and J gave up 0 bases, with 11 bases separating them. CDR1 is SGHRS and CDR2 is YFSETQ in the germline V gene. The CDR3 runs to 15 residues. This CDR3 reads CASSLRGLDSYEQYF. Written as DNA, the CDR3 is TGCGCCAGCAGCTTGAGGGGACTGGACTCCTACGAGCAGTACTTC. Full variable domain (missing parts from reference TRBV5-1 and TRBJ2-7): KAGVTQTPRYLIKTRGQQVTLSCSPISGHRSVSWYQQTPGQGLQFLFEYFSETQRNKGNFPGRFSGRQFSNSRSEMNVSTLELGDSALYLCASSLRGLDSYEQYFGPGTRLTVT.

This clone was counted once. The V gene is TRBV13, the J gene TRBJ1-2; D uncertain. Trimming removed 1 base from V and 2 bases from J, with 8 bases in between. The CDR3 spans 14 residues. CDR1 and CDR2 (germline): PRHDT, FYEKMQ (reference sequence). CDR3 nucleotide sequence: TGTGCCAGCAGCTTAGTATCCCAGAACTATGGCTACACCTTC. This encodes CASSLVSQNYGYTF.

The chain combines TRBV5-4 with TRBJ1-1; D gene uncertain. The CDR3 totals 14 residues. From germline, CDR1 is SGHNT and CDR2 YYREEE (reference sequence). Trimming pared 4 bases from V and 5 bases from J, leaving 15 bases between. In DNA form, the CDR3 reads TGTGCCAGCAGCCCCAGAGGCGGGCAAACTGAAGCTTTCTTT. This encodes CASSPRGGQTEAFF.

The chain's CDR3 is CASRRDRVYGYTF. The DNA of the CDR3 is TGTGCCAGCAGACGGGACAGGGTCTATGGCTACACCTTC. V and J are TRBV6-6 and TRBJ1-2; TRBD1 matches 9 bases. The CDR3 consists of 13 residues. The J segment lost 4 bases and the V segment lost 6 bases, leaving 3 bases of the junction unmatched. CDR1 is MNHNY and CDR2 is SVGAGI in the germline V gene (reference sequence).

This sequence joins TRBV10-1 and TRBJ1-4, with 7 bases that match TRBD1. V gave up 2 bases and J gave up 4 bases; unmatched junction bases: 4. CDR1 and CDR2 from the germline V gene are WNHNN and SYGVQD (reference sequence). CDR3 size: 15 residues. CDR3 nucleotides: TGCGCCAGCAGTGAGCGGGACAGCTTTAATGAAAAACTGTTTTTT. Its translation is CASSERDSFNEKLFF.

DNA for the CDR3: TGTGCCAGCAGCCTTCGGAGAGTTCGTGGTTACGAGCAGTACTTC. Protein sequence: CASSLRRVRGYEQYF. The chain uses TRBV6-5 and TRBJ2-7; no definite D call. The CDR3 has 15 residues. The V and J ends lost 6 bases and 4 bases respectively, with 19 bases between them. Looked up from germline, CDR1 is MNHEY and CDR2 is SVGAGI.

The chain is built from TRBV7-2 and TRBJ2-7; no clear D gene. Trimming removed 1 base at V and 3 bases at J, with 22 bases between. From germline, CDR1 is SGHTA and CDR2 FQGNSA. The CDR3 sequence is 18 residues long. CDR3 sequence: CASSLERGIGFSDYEQYF. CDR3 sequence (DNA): TGTGCCAGCAGCTTAGAAAGAGGAATCGGTTTCTCCGACTACGAGCAGTACTTC.

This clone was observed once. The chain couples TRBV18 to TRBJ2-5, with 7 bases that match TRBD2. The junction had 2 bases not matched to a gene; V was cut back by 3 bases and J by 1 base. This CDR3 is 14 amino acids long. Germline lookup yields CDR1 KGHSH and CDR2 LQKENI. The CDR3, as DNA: TGTGCCAGCTCACCTGCTAGCGGCCAAGAGACCCAGTACTTC. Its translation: CASSPASGQETQYF.

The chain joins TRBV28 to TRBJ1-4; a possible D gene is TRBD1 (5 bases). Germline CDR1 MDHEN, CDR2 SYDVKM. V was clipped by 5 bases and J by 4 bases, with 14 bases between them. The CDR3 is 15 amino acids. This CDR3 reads CASSPFGGGNEKLFF. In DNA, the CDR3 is TGTGCCAGCAGTCCTTTTGGGGGGGGTAATGAAAAACTGTTTTTT.

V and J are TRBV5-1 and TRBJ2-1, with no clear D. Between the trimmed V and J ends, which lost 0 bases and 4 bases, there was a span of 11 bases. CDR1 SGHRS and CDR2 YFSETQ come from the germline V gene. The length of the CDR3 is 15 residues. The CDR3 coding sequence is TGCGCCAGCAGCTTGGATTGGTTCAGATACAATGAGCAGTTCTTC. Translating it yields CASSLDWFRYNEQFF. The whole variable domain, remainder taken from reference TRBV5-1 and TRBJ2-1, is KAGVTQTPRYLIKTRGQQVTLSCSPISGHRSVSWYQQTPGQGLQFLFEYFSETQRNKGNFPGRFSGRQFSNSRSEMNVSTLELGDSALYLCASSLDWFRYNEQFFGPGTRLTVL.

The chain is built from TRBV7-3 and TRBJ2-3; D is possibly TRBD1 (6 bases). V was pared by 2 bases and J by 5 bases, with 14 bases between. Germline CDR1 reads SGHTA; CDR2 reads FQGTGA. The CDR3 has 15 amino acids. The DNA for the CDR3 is TGTGCCAGCAGCTTACAGGGGAGTGGGGGAGATACGCAGTATTTT. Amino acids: CASSLQGSGGDTQYF.

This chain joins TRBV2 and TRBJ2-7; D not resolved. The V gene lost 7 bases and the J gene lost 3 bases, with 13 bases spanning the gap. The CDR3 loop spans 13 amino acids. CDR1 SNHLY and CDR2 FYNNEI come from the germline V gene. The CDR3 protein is CASKVGRFYEQYF. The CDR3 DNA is TGTGCCAGCAAGGTGGGCAGGTTCTACGAGCAGTACTTC.

The CDR3 DNA is TGTGCCAGCTCACCATTCCGGACAGGCACAGATACGCAGTATTTT. This gives the protein CASSPFRTGTDTQYF. The gene calls are TRBV18 and TRBJ2-3; TRBD1 is a possible D gene (6 bases). The CDR3 has 15 residues. V was cut by 2 bases and J by 1 base, with 10 bases left in between. Germline-derived CDR1 and CDR2 are KGHSH and LQKENI. The variable domain in full, with the rest retrieved from reference TRBV18 and TRBJ2-3, is NAGVMQNPRHLVRRRGQEARLRCSPMKGHSHVYWYRQLPEEGLKFMVYLQKENIIDESGMPKERFSAEFPKEGPSILRIQQVVRGDSAAYFCASSPFRTGTDTQYFGPGTRLTVL.

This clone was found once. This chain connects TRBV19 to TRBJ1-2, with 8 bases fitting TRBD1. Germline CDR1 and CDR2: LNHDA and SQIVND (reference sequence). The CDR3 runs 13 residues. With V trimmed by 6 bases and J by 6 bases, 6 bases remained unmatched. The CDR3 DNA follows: TGTGCCAGTAGCCTGGACAGGGAAGATGGCTACACCTTC. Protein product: CASSLDREDGYTF.

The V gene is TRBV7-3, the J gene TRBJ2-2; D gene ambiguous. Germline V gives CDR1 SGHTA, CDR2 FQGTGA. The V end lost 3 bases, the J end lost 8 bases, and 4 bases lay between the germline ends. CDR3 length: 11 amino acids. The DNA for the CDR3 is TGTGCCAGCAGCTTCAAAGGGGAGCTGTTTTTT. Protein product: CASSFKGELFF.

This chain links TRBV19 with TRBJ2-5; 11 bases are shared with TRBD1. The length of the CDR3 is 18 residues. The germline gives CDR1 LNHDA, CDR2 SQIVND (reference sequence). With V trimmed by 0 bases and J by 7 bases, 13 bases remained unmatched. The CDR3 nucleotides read TGTGCCAGTAGTATAGATCGCAGGACAGGGGGCGCGGGTGCGACCCAGTACTTC. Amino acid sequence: CASSIDRRTGGAGATQYF.